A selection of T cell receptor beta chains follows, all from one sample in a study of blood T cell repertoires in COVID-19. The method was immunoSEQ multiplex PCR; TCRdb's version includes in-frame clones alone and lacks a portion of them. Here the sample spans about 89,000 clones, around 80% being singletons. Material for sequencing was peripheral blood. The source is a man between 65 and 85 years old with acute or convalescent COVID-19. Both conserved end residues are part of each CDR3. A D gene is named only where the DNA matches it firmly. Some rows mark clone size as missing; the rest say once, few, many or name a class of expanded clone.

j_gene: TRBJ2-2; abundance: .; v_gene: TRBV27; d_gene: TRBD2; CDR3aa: CASSSTRLGGDTGELFF; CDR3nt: TGTGCCAGCAGTTCGACTAGACTGGGAGGGGACACCGGGGAGCTGTTTTTT
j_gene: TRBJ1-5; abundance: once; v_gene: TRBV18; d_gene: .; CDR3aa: CASSPSRNQPQHF; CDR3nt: TGTGCCAGCTCACCCTCTCGGAATCAGCCCCAGCATTTT
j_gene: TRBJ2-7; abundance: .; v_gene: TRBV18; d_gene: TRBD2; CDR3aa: CASSSGGYEQYF; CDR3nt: TGTGCCAGCTCATCGGGAGGCTACGAGCAGTACTTC
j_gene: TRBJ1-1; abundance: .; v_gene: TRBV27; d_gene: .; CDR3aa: CASSFKQGSVSTEAFF; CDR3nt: TGTGCCAGCAGTTTCAAGCAGGGGAGCGTTAGCACTGAAGCTTTCTTT
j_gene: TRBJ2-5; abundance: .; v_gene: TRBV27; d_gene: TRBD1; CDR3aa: CASSPRTGYPQYF; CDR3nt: TGTGCCAGCAGTCCCCGGACAGGGTATCCCCAGTACTTC
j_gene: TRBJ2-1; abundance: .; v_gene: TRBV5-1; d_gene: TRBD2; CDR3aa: CASSSRPGLVDEQFF; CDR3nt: TGCGCCAGCAGCTCCCGTCCGGGACTAGTCGATGAGCAGTTCTTC
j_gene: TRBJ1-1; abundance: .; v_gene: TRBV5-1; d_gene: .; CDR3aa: CASSLSRQAPEAFF; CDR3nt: TGCGCCAGCAGCTTGTCCCGACAGGCCCCTGAAGCTTTCTTT
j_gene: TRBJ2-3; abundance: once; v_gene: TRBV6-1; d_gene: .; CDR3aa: CASSGGVGTSTDTQYF; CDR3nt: TGTGCCAGCAGTGGGGGAGTAGGGACTAGCACAGATACGCAGTATTTT
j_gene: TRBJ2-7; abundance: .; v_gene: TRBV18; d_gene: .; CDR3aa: CASSPPRAATRGEQYF; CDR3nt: TGTGCCAGCTCACCTCCTCGCGCGGCGACCCGGGGCGAGCAGTACTTC
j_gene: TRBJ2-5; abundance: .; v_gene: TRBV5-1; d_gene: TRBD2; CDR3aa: CASMRAGRGETQYF; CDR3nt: TGCGCCAGCATGAGAGCGGGGAGGGGAGAGACCCAGTACTTC
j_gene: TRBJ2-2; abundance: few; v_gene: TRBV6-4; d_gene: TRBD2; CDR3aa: CASSDGRGGNTGELFF; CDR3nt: TGTGCCAGCAGTGACGGCCGGGGGGGGAACACCGGGGAGCTGTTTTTT
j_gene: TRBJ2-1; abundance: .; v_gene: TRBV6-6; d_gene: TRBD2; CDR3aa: CASSNAGDSYNEQFF; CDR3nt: TGTGCCAGCAGTAACGCGGGGGACTCCTACAATGAGCAGTTCTTC
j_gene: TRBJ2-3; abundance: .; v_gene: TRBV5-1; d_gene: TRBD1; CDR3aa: CASSPRTGERTDTQYF; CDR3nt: TGCGCCAGCAGCCCCAGGACAGGGGAGCGCACAGATACGCAGTATTTT
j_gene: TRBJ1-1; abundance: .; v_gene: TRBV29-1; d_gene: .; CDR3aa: CSGAQQPPMNTEAFF; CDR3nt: TGCAGCGGTGCCCAACAGCCCCCTATGAACACTGAAGCTTTCTTT
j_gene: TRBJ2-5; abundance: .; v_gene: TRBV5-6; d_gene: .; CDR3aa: CASSLVARVGETQYF; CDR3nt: TGTGCCAGCAGCTTGGTGGCCAGGGTAGGCGAGACCCAGTACTTC
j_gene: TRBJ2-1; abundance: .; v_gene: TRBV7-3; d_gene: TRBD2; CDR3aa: CASSLGSGKRGEQFF; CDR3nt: TGTGCCAGCAGCTTGGGGAGCGGGAAAAGGGGTGAGCAGTTCTTC
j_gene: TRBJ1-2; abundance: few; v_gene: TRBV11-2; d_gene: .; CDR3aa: CASSVPGYGYTF; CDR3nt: TGTGCCAGCAGCGTACCAGGGTACGGCTACACCTTC
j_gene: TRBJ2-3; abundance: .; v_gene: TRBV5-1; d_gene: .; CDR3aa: CASTSLTASTDTQYF; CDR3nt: TGCGCCAGCACCTCACTGACAGCGAGCACAGATACGCAGTATTTT
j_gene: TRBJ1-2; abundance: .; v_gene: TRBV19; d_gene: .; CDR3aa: CASSIVGHGNGYTF; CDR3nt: TGTGCCAGTAGTATAGTTGGGCACGGGAATGGCTACACCTTC
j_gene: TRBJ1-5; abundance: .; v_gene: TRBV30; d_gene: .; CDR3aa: CAWSLAGGQPQHF; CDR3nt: TGTGCCTGGAGTCTGGCCGGGGGGCAGCCCCAGCATTTT
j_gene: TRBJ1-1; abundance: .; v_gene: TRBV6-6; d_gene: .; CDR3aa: CASSYGQQITEAFF; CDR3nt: TGTGCCAGCAGTTACGGACAGCAAATCACTGAAGCTTTCTTT
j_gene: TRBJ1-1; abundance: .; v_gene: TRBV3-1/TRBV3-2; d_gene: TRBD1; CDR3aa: CASSQAGGRGTEAFF; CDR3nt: TGTGCCAGCAGCCAAGCAGGGGGCCGGGGCACTGAAGCTTTCTTT
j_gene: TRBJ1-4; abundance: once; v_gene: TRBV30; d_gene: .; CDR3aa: CAWSVIGVGEKLFF; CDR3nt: TGTGCCTGGAGTGTAATAGGGGTGGGTGAAAAACTGTTTTTT
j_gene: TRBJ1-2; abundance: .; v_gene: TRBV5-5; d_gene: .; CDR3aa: CASSLELLNYGYTF; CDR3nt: TGTGCCAGCAGCTTGGAGCTCCTGAACTATGGCTACACCTTC
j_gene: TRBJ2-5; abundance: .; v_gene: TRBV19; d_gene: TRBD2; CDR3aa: CASSPGTEIAGGPETQYF; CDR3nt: TGTGCCAGTAGCCCCGGGACAGAGATAGCGGGAGGGCCAGAGACCCAGTACTTC
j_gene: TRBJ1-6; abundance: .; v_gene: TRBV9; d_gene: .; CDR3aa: CASSEGDSPLHF; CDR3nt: TGTGCCAGCAGCGAGGGAGATTCACCCCTCCACTTT
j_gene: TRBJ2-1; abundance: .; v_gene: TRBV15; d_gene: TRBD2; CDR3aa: CATSVRRAGTYNEQFF; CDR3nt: TGTGCCACCAGCGTTCGCAGAGCGGGAACCTACAATGAGCAGTTCTTC
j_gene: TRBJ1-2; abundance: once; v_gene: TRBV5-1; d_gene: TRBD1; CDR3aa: CASTGTGIGYGYTF; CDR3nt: TGCGCCTCTACCGGGACAGGGATCGGCTATGGCTACACCTTC
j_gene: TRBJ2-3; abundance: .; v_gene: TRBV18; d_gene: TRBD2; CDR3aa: CASSPTSGTDTQYF; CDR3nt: TGTGCCAGCTCACCGACTAGCGGCACAGATACGCAGTATTTT
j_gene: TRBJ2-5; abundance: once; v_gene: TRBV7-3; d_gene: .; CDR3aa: CASSLLRGAGETQYF; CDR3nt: TGTGCCAGCAGCTTACTCCGGGGGGCAGGAGAGACCCAGTACTTC
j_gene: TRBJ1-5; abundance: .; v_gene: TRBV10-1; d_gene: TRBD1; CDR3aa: CASSPAPGQVISQPQHF; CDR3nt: TGCGCCAGCAGTCCCGCACCGGGACAGGTGATAAGTCAGCCCCAGCATTTT
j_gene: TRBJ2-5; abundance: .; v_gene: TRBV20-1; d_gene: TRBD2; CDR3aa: CIGLAGETQYF; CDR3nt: TGCATTGGACTAGCGGGAGAGACCCAGTACTTC
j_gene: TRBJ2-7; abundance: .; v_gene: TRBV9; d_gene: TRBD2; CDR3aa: CASSAGLAGTYEQYF; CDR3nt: TGTGCCAGCAGCGCGGGACTAGCGGGAACCTACGAGCAGTACTTC
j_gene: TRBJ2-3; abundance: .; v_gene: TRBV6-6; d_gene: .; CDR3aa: CASSYKGKADTQYF; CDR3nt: TGTGCCAGCAGTTACAAGGGGAAAGCAGATACGCAGTATTTT
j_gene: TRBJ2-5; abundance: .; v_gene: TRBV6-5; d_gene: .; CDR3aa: CASSETSGGRETQYF; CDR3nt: TGTGCCAGCAGCGAGACATCGGGGGGCCGGGAGACCCAGTACTTC
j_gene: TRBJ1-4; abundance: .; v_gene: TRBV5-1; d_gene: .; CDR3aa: CASGPDPGEKLFF; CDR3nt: TGCGCCAGCGGACCAGACCCGGGGGAAAAACTGTTTTTT
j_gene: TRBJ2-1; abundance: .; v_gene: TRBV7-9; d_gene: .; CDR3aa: CASSLDIRSEQFF; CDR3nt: TGTGCCAGCAGCTTAGATATCAGAAGTGAGCAGTTCTTC
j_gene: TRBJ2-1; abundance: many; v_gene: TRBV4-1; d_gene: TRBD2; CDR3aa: CASSSGGASSYNEQFF; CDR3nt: TGCGCCAGCAGTAGCGGGGGGGCTAGCTCCTACAATGAGCAGTTCTTC
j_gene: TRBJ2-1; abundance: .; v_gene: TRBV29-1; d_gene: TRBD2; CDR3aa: CSVWTSGRGTEQFF; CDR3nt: TGCAGCGTGTGGACTAGCGGGAGGGGTACTGAGCAGTTCTTC
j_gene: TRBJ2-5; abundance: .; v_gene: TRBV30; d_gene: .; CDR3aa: CAWSPAVQETQYF; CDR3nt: TGTGCCTGGAGCCCCGCGGTCCAAGAGACCCAGTACTTC
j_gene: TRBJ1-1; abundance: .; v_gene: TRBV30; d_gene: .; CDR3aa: CALQGFYTEAFF; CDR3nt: TGTGCCCTCCAGGGATTTTACACTGAAGCTTTCTTT
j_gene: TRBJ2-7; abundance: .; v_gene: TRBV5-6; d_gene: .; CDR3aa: CASSLRTVRVQYF; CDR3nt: TGTGCCAGCAGCCTCAGGACAGTGCGGGTGCAGTACTTC